Here is one T cell receptor beta chain with its context. No antigen is known for it. This clone may be a read error of a much larger clone one base away. The sample is drawn from a study of molecular identifiers for immune sequencing clone quantification. TCR libraries were built in bulk with a published protocol and specific TCR primers. TCRdb redid the calling of the PCR reads with MiXCR, one entry per CDR3 protein. The data show about 500,000 distinct CDR3 sequences, about a fifth seen once. Study-level findings and limits: Underestimated sizes of highly expanded clones could result from identical TCR molecules that share a barcode. Over 99% of effector molecules, but under 1% in naive cells, were held by clones with more than 20 RNA copies.

In the sort, naive CD8 T cells were defined as CD8+CD4-CCR7+CD45RA+. Trimming stripped 5 bases from V and 4 bases from J, with 13 bases between. CDR1 MNHNS and CDR2 SASEGT come from the germline V gene. The CDR3 contains 14 residues. The sample was naive CD8+ T cells from blood, with Jurkat cell RNA spiked in. Subset noted: FACS-sorted CD8+CD4-CCR7+CD45RA+ naive T cells. This clonotype originated in a human donor in good health. Some libraries in this study had Jurkat cell RNA spiked in. V gene TRBV6-1 combines with J gene TRBJ2-3, with D possibly called TRBD1 or TRBD2 (5 bases each). The CDR3 region has the DNA TGTGCCAGCAGTTGGCTGGGGGTGGCAGATACGCAGTATTTT. Amino acids: CASSWLGVADTQYF.